This T cell receptor (beta chain) was observed in a study of blood T cell repertoires in COVID-19. About the study: The study drew acute and convalescent COVID-19 samples from the United States, Italy and Spain. T cells, B-cell-depleted T cells, or PBMCs provided the cDNA or gDNA that served as material.

The V gene end was trimmed by 1 base and the J gene end by 6 bases; junction bases not matched to a gene: 8. The CDR3 contains 16 residues. The germline V gene encodes CDR1 SGHTA and CDR2 FQGNSA. Original handling: The assay estimated nucleated cells by amplifying reference gene primers. Only in-frame clones appear in the TCRdb table, and some are missing; sequencing was by immunoSEQ multiplex PCR. The V and J calls and clone size were taken over from that table, and D and trimming were inferred from the DNA. This sample has around 370,000 clones, with roughly 89% found just once. The material sequenced was peripheral blood. The genes are TRBV7-2 and TRBJ2-1, with TRBD2 matching 8 bases. The sequence derives from a man younger than 35 with active or convalescent COVID-19. In DNA, the CDR3 is TGTGCCAGCAGCTTAGGGGGGGCCAGCGGGAGCAATGAGCAGTTCTTC. It translates to CASSLGGASGSNEQFF.